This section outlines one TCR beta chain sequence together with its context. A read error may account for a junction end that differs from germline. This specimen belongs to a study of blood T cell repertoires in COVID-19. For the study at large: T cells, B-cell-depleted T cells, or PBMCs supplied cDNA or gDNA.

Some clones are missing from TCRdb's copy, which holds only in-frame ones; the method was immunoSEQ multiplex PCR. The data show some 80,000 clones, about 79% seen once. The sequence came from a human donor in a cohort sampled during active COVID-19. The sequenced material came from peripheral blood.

CDR3 nucleotide sequence: TGTGCCAGCAGGGAAGACTTGATACTTACCGGGGAGCTGTTTTTT. This codes for CASREDLILTGELFF. This chain connects TRBV6-1 to TRBJ2-2; D call uncertain. CDR1 and CDR2 from the germline V gene are MNHNS and SASEGT. CDR3 length equals 15 residues.